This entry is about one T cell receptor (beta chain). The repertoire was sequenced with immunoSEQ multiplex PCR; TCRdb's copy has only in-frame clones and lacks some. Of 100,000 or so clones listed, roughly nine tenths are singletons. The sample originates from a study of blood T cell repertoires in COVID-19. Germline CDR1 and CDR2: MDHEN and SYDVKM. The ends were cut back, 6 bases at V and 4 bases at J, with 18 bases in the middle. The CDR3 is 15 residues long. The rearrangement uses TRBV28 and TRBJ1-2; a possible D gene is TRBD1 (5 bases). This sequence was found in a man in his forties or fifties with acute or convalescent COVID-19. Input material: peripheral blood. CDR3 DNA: TGTGCCAGCAGCCCTTCTGACAGTCTACTCTATGGCTACACCTTC. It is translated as CASSPSDSLLYGYTF.